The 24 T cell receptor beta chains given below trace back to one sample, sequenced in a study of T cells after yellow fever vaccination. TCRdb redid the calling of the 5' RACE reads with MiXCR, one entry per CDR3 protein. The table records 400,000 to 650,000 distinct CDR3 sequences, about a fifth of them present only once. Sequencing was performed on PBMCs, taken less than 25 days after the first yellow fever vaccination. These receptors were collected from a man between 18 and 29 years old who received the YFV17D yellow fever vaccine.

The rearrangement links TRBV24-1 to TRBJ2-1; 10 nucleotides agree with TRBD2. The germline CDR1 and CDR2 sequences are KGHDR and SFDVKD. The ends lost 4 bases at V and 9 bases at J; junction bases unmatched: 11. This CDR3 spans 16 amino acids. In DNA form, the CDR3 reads TGTGCCACCAGTGACCCCAAGCGGGGGGGCGTTTCTGAGCAGTTCTTC. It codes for CATSDPKRGGVSEQFF.

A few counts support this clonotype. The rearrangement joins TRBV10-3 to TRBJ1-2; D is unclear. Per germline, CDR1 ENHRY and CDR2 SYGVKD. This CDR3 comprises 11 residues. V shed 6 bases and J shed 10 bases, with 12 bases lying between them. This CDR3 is CAIRSLEDYTF. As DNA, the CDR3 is TGTGCCATCAGATCGCTAGAGGACTACACCTTC.

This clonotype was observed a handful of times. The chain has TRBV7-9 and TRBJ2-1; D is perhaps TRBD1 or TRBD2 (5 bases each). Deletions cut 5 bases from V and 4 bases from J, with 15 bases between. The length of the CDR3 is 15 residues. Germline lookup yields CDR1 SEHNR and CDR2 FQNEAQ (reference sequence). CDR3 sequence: CASSHIREMYNEQFF. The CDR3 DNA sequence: TGTGCCAGCAGCCATATCAGGGAGATGTACAATGAGCAGTTCTTC.

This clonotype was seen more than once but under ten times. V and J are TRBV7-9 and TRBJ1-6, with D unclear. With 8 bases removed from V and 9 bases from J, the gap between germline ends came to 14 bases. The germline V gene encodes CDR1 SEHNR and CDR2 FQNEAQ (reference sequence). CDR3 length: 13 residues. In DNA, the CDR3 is TGTGCCAGCGGAACGCTGTATGGTTCACCCCTCCACTTT. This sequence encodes CASGTLYGSPLHF.

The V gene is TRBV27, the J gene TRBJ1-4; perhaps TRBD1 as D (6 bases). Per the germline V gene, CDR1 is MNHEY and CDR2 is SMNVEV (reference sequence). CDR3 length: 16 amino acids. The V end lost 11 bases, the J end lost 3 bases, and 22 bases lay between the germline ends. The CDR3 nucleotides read TGTGCCGCGTCCCCCCGGGCGGACAGACCTAATGAAAAACTGTTTTTT. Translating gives CAASPRADRPNEKLFF.

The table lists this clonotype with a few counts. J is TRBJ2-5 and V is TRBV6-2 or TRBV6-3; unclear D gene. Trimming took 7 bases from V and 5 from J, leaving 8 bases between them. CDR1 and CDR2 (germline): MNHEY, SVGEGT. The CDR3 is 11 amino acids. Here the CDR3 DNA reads TGTGCCAGCACCTCTCGGGAGACCCAGTACTTC. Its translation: CASTSRETQYF.

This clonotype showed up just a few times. This chain's CDR3 is CASSVATANTGELFF. The CDR3 DNA follows: TGTGCCAGCAGCGTAGCAACAGCGAACACCGGGGAGCTGTTTTTT. The chain has TRBV9 and TRBJ2-2; D is unresolved. The germline V gene encodes CDR1 SGDLS and CDR2 YYNGEE. The length of the CDR3 is 15 residues. Trimming pared 0 bases from V and 0 bases from J, leaving 6 bases between.

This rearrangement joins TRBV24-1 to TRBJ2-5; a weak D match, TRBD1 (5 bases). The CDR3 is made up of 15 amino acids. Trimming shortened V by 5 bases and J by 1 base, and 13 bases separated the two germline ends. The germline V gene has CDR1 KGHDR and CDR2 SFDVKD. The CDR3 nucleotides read TGTGCCACCAGTGGGGTAGGCCAGGGCCAAGAGACCCAGTACTTC. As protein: CATSGVGQGQETQYF.

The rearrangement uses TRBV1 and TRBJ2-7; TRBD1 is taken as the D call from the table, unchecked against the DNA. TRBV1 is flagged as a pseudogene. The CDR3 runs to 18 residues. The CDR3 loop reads CTSSQDRRGPSSSYEQYV. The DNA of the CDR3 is TGCACCAGCAGCCAAGATCGCAGGGGACCATCTAGCTCCTACGAGCAGTACGTC.

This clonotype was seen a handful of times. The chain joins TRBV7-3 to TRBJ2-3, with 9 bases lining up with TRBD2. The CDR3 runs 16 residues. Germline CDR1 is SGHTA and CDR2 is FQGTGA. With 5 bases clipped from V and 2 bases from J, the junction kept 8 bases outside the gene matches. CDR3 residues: CASSHSAGGYTDTQYF. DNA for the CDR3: TGTGCCAGCAGCCATTCAGCGGGGGGATACACAGATACGCAGTATTTT.

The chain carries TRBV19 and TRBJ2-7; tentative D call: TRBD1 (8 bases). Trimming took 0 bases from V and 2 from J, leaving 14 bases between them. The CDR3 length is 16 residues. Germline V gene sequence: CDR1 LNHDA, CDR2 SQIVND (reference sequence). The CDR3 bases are TGTGCCAGTAGTATAGACGGGAGGACAGGGACCTACGAGCAGTACGTC. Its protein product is CASSIDGRTGTYEQYV.

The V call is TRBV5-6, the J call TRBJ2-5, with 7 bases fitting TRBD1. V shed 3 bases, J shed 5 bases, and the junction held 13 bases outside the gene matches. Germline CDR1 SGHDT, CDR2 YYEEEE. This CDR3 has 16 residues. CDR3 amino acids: CASSSRVGRGTETQYF. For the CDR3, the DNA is TGTGCCAGCAGCTCCCGGGTAGGCAGGGGGACGGAGACCCAGTACTTC. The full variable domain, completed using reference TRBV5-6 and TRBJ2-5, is DAGVTQSPTHLIKTRGQQVTLRCSPKSGHDTVSWYQQALGQGPQFIFQYYEEEERQRGNFPDRFSGHQFPNYSSELNVNALLLGDSALYLCASSSRVGRGTETQYFGPGTRLLVL.

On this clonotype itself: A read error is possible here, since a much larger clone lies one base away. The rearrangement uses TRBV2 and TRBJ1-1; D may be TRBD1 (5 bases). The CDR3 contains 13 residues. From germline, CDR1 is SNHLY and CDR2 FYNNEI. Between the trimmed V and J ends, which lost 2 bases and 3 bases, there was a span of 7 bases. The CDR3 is CASSELGDTEAFF. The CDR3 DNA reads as TGTGCCAGCAGTGAACTGGGGGACACTGAAGCTTTCTTT. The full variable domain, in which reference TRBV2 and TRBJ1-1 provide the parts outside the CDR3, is EPEVTQTPSHQVTQMGQEVILRCVPISNHLYFYWYRQILGQKVEFLVSFYNNEISEKSEIFDDQFSVERPDGSNFTLKIRSTKLEDSAMYFCASSELGDTEAFFGQGTRLTVV.

The CDR3, as DNA: TGCAGTGCTTGGAGACAGGAGGTGGGCTACACCTTC. The encoded protein is CSAWRQEVGYTF. V gene TRBV20-1 combines with J gene TRBJ1-2; TRBD1 might be the D (6 bases). Per germline, CDR1 DFQATT and CDR2 SNEGSKA (reference sequence). Trimming shortened V by 5 bases and J by 8 bases, and 15 bases separated the two germline ends. The CDR3 has 12 amino acids.

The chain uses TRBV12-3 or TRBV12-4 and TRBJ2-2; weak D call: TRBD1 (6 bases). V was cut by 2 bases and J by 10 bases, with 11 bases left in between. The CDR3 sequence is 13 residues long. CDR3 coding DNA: TGTGCCAGCAGTTTACAGGGGCTCTCGGAGCTGTTTTTT. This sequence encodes CASSLQGLSELFF.

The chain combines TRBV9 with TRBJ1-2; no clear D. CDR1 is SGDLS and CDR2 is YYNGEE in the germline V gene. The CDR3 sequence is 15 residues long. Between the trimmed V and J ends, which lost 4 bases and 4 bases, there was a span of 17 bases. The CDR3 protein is CASSPAMDLGYGYTF. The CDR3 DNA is TGTGCCAGCAGCCCAGCAATGGACCTAGGCTATGGCTACACCTTC.

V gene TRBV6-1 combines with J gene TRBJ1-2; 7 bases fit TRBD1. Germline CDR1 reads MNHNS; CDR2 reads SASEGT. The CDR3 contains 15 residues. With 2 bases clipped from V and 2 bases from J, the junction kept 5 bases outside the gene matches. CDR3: CASSESRGANYGYTF. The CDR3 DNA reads TGTGCCAGCAGTGAATCCAGGGGGGCCAACTATGGCTACACCTTC.

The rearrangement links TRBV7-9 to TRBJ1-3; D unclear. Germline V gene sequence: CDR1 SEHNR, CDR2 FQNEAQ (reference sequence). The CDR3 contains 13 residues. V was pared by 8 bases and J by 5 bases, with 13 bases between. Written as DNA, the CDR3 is TGTGCCAGCGGAAGGTTTGACAGAAACACCATATATTTT. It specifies CASGRFDRNTIYF.

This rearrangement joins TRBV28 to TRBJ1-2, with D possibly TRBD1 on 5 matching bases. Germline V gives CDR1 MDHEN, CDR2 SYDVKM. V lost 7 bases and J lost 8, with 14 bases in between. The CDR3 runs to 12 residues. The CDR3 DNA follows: TGTGCCAGCACTCCCCGGGGGACCGGCTACACCTTC. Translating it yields CASTPRGTGYTF.

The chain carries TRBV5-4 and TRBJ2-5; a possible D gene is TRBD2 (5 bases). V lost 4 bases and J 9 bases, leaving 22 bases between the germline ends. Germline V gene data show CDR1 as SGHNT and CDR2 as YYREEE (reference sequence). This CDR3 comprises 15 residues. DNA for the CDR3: TGTGCCAGCAGCGAGGCGGCAGCGCCGGGGATGGCCCAGTACTTC. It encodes CASSEAAAPGMAQYF.

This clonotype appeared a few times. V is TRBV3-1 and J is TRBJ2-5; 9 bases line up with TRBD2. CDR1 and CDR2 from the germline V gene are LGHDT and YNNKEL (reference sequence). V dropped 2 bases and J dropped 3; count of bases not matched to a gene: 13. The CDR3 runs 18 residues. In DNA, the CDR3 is TGTGCCAGCAGCCAAAACTATGCAAGGACTAGCGAAGAAGAGACCCAGTACTTC. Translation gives CASSQNYARTSEEETQYF.

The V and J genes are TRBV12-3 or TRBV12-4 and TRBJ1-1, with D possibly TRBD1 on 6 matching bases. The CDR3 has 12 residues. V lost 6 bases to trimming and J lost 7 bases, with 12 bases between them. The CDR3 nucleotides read TGTGCCAGCAGCTTAACAGGGATTGAAGCTTTCTTT. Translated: CASSLTGIEAFF.

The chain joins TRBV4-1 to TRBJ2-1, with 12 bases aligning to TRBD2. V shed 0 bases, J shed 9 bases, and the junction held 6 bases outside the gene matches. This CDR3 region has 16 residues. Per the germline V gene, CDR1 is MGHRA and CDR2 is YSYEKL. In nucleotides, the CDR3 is TGCGCCAGCAGCCAAGAAGATCTAGCGGGGGGGCCTGAGCAGTTCTTC. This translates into CASSQEDLAGGPEQFF.

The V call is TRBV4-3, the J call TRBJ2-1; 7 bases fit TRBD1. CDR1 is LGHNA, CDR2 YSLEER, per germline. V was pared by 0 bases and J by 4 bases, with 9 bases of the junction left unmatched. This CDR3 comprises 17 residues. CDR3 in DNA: TGCGCCAGCAGCCAAGATTATCAGGGGGATTTTTACAATGAGCAGTTCTTC. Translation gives CASSQDYQGDFYNEQFF.